The T cell receptor beta chain described here comes from a study of patients and donors after allogeneic stem cell transplantation. One entry per CDR3 protein, called by TCRdb with MiXCR from the RT-PCR reads. This repertoire shows about 40,000 distinct CDR3 sequences, more than 30% found once; its top ten account for 60% to 80%. The CDR3 is 14 residues long. Germline V gene sequence: CDR1 SGHRS, CDR2 YFSETQ. Trimming took 4 bases from V and 7 from J, leaving 14 bases between them. The chain couples TRBV5-1 to TRBJ1-4; weak D call: TRBD1 (6 bases). The receptor was derived from a human donor who was either an allogeneic HSCT recipient or a stem cell or donor lymphocyte infusion donor (not recorded which). It is not recorded whose cells these are; they may come from a transplant donor. Sample: blood, either unsorted or a sorted T cell fraction (not recorded which). The CDR3 DNA follows: TGCGCCAGCAGCCCCACAGGGCACGGTGAAAAACTGTTTTTT. This gives the protein CASSPTGHGEKLFF.